This TCR beta chain is from a study of CD8+CD57+ T cells in acquired aplastic anemia. Study details: Healthy donor CD4+ cell samples had a mean of around 9.9 million reads.

This clonotype was seen ten or more times. Profiling of TCR beta VDJ combinations and CDR3 sequences used genomic DNA as template. TCRdb reanalysed the reads using MiXCR and keeps one entry per CDR3 protein. The sample shows a few hundred thousand distinct CDR3 sequences, 30% to 40% of them seen only once. The sequence was collected from a human donor in good health, serving as a control. Material for sequencing was sorted CD4+, CD8+, or CD8+CD57+ T cells (not recorded which) from PBMCs.

CDR3 bases: TGCGCCAGCAGTGCAACCGGGACAGGGGAGAACTACGAGCAGTACTTC. Translation: CASSATGTGENYEQYF. The chain has TRBV10-1 and TRBJ2-7; 10 bases align to TRBD1. The germline CDR1 and CDR2 sequences are WNHNN and SYGVQD (reference sequence). This CDR3 is built from 16 residues. J lost 3 bases, V lost 4 bases, and 9 bases had no gene match.